This entry lists 7 T cell receptor beta chains sequenced from one sample in a study of sequential checkpoint blockade in melanoma. Regarding treatment: randomized to nivolumab then ipilimumab (arm A) or the reverse (arm B). This table comes from immunoSEQ multiplex PCR, and its TCRdb copy is limited to in-frame clones, with some not included. The profile shows 5,500 or so clones, around 40% of them singletons. The sequenced sample was tumor tissue (inferred from file names), obtained from a patient given nivolumab and ipilimumab in sequence. The receptors derive from a human donor with melanoma.

This clone occurred a few times. V and J are TRBV6-8 and TRBJ2-3; the match to TRBD2 covers 8 bases. The V segment lost 5 bases and the J segment 0 bases; nucleotides outside the gene matches: 4. Germline CDR1 MNHGY, CDR2 SAAAGT. This CDR3 is built from 15 residues. The CDR3 DNA sequence: TGTGCCAGCAGTCCACTAGCGGCTAGCACAGATACGCAGTATTTT. This codes for CASSPLAASTDTQYF.

The genes are TRBV9 and TRBJ2-5, with 11 bases that match TRBD2. With 2 bases clipped from V and 2 bases from J, the junction kept 2 bases outside the gene matches. The CDR3 covers 15 residues. Germline loops: CDR1 SGDLS, CDR2 YYNGEE. CDR3 coding DNA: TGTGCCAGCAGCGTGGGACTAGCGGAACAAGAGACCCAGTACTTC. Translation gives CASSVGLAEQETQYF.

This clone has only a few counts. V usage is TRBV19 and J usage is TRBJ2-1, with D possibly matching TRBD2 (5 bases). V lost 1 base and J 4 bases, leaving 8 bases between the germline ends. In germline, CDR1 is LNHDA, CDR2 SQIVND (reference sequence). This CDR3 has 14 amino acids. In nucleotides, the CDR3 is TGTGCCAGTAGTATAGGGACTGGGTACAATGAGCAGTTCTTC. Translated, it gives CASSIGTGYNEQFF. Supplemented by reference TRBV19 and TRBJ2-1, the full variable domain reads DGGITQSPKYLFRKEGQNVTLSCEQNLNHDAMYWYRQDPGQGLRLIYYSQIVNDFQKGDIAEGYSVSREKKESFPLTVTSAQKNPTAFYLCASSIGTGYNEQFFGPGTRLTVL.

The rearrangement links TRBV30 to TRBJ2-7, with 9 positions matching TRBD1. Unmatched junction bases numbered 5, after V lost 0 bases and J lost 5 bases. CDR1 and CDR2 from the germline V gene are GTSNPN and SVGIG (reference sequence). The CDR3 spans 14 residues. CDR3 bases: TGTGCCTGGAGTGTACTTGGGACAGGGAACGAGCAGTACTTC. It codes for CAWSVLGTGNEQYF.

This rearrangement joins TRBV11-3 to TRBJ2-5; the match to TRBD2 covers 7 bases. In germline, CDR1 is SGHNT, CDR2 YENEEA. The CDR3 runs 15 residues. The ends lost 3 bases at V and 4 bases at J; junction bases unmatched: 8. CDR3 DNA sequence: TGTGCCAGCAGCTTGTTCTCCAGCGGGACAGAGACCCAGTACTTC. It codes for CASSLFSSGTETQYF.

This clone was seen only a few times. The chain carries TRBV29-1 and TRBJ2-7, with TRBD1 identical over 8 bases. Germline V lookup: CDR1 SQVTM, CDR2 ANQGSEA. The CDR3 consists of 13 residues. V shed 6 bases, J shed 3 bases, and the junction held 7 bases outside the gene matches. This CDR3 is CSVGDRGIYEQYF. CDR3 sequence (DNA): TGCAGCGTGGGTGACAGGGGAATCTACGAGCAGTACTTC.

This clone was observed a handful of times. This chain links TRBV12-5 with TRBJ2-5; 8 bases agree with TRBD2. Germline CDR1 and CDR2: LGHNT and FRNRAP. The CDR3 totals 15 residues. The CDR3 loop reads CASGPTSGLQETQYF. The CDR3 nucleotides read TGTGCCAGCGGCCCAACTAGCGGCCTCCAAGAGACCCAGTACTTC.